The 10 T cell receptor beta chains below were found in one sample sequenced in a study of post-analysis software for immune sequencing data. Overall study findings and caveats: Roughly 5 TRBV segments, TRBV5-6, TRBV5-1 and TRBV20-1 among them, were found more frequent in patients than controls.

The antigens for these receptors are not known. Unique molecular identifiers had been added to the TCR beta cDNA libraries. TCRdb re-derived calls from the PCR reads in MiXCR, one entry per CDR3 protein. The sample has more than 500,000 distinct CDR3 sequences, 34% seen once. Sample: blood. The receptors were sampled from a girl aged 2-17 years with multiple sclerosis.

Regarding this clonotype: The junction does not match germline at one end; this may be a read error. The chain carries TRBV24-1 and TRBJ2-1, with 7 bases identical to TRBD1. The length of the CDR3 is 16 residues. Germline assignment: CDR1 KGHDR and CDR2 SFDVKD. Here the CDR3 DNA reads TGTGCCACCGGTGACCCCCAGGGGGAACTCTACAATGAGCAGTTCTTC. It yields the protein CATGDPQGELYNEQFF.

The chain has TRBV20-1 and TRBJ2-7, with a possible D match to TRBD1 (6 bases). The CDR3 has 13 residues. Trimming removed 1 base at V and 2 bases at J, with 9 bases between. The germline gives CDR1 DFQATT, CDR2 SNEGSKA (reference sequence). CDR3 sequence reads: CSARVDRAYEQYF. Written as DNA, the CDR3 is TGCAGTGCTAGAGTGGACAGAGCCTACGAGCAGTACTTC.

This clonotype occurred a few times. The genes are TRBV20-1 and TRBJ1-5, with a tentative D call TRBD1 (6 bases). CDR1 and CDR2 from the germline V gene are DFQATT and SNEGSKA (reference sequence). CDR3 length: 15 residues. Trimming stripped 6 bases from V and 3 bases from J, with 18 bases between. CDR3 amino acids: CSAELRGAPNQPQHF. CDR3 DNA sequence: TGCAGTGCAGAGCTCCGGGGGGCCCCCAATCAGCCCCAGCATTTT.

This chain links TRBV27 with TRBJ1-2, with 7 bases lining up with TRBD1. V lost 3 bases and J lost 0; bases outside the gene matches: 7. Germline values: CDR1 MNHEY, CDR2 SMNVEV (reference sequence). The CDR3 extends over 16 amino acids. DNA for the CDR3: TGTGCCAGCAGTTTTCGGACAGGTTTAGCTAACTATGGCTACACCTTC. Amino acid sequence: CASSFRTGLANYGYTF.

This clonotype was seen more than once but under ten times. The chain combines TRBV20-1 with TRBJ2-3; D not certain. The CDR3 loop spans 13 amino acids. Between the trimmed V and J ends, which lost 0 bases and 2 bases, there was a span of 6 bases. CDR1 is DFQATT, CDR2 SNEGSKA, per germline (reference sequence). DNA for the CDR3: TGCAGTGCTAGAGAACAAATCACAGATACGCAGTATTTT. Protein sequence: CSAREQITDTQYF.

CDR3 nucleotide sequence: TGCGCCAGCAGCTTGGATGGCGCAGGGGCCTTAACTAACTATGGCTACACCTTC. Translation gives CASSLDGAGALTNYGYTF. The chain carries TRBV5-1 and TRBJ1-2, with D possibly matching TRBD1 (6 bases). The CDR3 loop spans 18 amino acids. The V gene's germline CDR1 is SGHRS and CDR2 YFSETQ. V lost 0 bases and J lost 0, with 18 bases in between.

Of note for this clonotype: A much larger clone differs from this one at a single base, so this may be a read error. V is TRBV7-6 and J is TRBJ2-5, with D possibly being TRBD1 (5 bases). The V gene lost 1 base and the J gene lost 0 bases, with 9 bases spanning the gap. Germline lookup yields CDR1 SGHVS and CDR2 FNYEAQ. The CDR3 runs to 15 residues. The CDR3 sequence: CASSLGGRDQETQYF. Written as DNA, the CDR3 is TGTGCCAGCAGCTTAGGGGGCAGGGACCAAGAGACCCAGTACTTC.

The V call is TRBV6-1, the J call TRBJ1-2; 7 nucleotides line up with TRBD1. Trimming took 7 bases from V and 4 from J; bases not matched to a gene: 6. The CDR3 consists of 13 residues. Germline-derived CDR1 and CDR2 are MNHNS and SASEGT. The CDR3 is CASNTGVSYGYTF. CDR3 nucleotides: TGTGCCAGCAATACAGGGGTTAGCTATGGCTACACCTTC.

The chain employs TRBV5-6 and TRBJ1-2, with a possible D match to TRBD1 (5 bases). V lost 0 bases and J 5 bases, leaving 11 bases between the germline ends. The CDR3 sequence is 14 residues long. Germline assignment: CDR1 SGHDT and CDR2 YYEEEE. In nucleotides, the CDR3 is TGTGCCAGCAGCTTGGCAGGGATACGGTATGGCTACACCTTC. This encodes CASSLAGIRYGYTF.

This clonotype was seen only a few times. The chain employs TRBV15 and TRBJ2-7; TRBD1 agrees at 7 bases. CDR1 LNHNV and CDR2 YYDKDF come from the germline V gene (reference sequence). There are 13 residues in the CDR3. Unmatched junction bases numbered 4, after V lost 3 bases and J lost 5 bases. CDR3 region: CATSRYRGDEQYF. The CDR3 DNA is TGTGCCACCAGCAGGTACAGGGGTGACGAGCAGTACTTC.